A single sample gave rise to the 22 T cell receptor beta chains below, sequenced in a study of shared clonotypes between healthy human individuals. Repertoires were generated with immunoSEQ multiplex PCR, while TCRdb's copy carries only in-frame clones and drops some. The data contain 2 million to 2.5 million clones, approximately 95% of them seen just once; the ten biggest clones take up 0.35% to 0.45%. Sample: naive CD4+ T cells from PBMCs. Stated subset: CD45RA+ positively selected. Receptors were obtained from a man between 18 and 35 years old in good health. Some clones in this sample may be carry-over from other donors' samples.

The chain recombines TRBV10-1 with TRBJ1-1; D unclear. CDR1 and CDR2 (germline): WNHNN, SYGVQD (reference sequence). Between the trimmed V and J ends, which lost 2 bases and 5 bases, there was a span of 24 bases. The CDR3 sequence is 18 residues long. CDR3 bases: TGCGCCAGCAGTGAGCCGGGCCAGAAGGAGGTTTTGGGTACTGAAGCTTTCTTT. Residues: CASSEPGQKEVLGTEAFF.

The DNA for the CDR3 is TGTGCCAGCAGCCAAGAGAGTTGGGGGAGGACCCAGTACTTC. Its protein product is CASSQESWGRTQYF. The chain couples TRBV14 to TRBJ2-5, with D perhaps matching TRBD1 or TRBD2 (5 bases each). Trimming removed 0 bases at V and 7 bases at J, with 12 bases between. The CDR3 is 14 residues long. Looked up from germline, CDR1 is SGHDN and CDR2 is FVKESK.

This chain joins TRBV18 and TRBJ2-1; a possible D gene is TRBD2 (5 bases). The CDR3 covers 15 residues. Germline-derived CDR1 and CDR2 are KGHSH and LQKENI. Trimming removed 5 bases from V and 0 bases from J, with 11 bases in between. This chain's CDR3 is CASSASTSSYNEQFF. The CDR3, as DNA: TGTGCCAGCTCAGCGTCTACTAGCTCCTACAATGAGCAGTTCTTC.

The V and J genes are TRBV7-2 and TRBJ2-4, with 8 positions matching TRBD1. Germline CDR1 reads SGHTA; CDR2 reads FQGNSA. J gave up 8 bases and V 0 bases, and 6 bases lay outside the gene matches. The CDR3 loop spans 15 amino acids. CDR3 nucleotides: TGTGCCAGCAGCTTAGCGCGGACAGGGTATGACATTCAGTACTTC. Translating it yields CASSLARTGYDIQYF.

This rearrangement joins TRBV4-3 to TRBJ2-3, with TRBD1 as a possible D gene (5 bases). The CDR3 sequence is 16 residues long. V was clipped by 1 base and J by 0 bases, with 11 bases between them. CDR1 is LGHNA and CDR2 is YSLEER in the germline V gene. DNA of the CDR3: TGCGCCAGCAGCCAAGCCCCTCAGGGAAGCACAGATACGCAGTATTTT. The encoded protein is CASSQAPQGSTDTQYF.

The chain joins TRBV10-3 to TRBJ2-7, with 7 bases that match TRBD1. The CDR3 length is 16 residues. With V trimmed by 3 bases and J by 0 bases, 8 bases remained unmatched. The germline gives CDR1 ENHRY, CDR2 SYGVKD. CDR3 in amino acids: CAISEQDRKLSYEQYF. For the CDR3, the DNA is TGTGCCATCAGTGAACAGGACAGGAAACTCTCCTACGAGCAGTACTTC.

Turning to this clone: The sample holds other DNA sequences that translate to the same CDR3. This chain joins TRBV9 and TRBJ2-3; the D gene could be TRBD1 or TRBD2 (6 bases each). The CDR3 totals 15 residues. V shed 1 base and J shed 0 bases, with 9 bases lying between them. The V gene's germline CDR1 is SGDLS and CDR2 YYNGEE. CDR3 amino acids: CASSVRGASTDTQYF. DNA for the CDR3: TGTGCCAGCAGCGTAAGGGGGGCGAGCACAGATACGCAGTATTTT.

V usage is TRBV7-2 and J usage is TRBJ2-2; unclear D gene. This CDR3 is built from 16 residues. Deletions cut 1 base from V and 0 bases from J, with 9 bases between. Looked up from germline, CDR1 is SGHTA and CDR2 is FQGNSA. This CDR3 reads CASSLGARANTGELFF. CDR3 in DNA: TGTGCCAGCAGCTTAGGTGCTAGAGCGAACACCGGGGAGCTGTTTTTT.

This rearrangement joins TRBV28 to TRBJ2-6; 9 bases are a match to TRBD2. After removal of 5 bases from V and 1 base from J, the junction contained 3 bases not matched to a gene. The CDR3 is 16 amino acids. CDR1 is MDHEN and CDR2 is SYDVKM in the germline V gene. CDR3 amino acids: CASSRGRGSGANVLTF. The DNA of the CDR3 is TGTGCCAGCAGTCGCGGGAGGGGATCTGGGGCCAACGTCCTGACTTTC.

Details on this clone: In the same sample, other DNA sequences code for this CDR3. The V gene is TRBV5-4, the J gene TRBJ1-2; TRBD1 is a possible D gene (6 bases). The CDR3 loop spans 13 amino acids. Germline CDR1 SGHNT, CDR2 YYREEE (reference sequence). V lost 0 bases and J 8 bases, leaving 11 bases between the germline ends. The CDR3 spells CASSLDRVYGYTF. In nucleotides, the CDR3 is TGTGCCAGCAGCTTGGACAGGGTTTACGGCTACACCTTC.

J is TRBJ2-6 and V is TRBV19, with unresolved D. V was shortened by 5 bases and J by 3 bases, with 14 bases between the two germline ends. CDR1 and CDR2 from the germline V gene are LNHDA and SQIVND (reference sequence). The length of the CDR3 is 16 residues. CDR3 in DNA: TGTGCCAGTAGTCAATCCGACTGGTATGGGGCCAACGTCCTGACTTTC. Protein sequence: CASSQSDWYGANVLTF.

For the CDR3, the DNA is TGTGCCACCTTCGGGTCGGTCTCCTACGAGCAGTACTTC. This encodes CATFGSVSYEQYF. The chain employs TRBV28 and TRBJ2-7; D is undetermined. CDR1 and CDR2 from the germline V gene are MDHEN and SYDVKM. Trimming shortened V by 10 bases and J by 0 bases, and 13 bases separated the two germline ends. The CDR3 is made up of 13 amino acids.

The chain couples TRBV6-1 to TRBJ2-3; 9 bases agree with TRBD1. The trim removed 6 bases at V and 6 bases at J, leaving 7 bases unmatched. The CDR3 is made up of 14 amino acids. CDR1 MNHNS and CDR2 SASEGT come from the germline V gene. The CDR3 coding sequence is TGTGCCAGCAGGGACACAGGGGGCGCGGATACGCAGTATTTT. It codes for CASRDTGGADTQYF.

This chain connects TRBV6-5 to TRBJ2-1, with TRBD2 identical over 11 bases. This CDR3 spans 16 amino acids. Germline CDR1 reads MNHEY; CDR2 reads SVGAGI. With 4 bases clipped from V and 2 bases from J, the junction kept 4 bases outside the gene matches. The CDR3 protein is CASSSFSGRAYNEQFF. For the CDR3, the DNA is TGTGCCAGCAGTTCCTTTAGCGGGAGGGCCTACAATGAGCAGTTCTTC.

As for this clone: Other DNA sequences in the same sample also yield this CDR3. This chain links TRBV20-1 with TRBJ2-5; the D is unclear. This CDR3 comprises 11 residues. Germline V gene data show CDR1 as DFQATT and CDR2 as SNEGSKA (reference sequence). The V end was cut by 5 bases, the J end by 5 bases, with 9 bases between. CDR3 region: CSARRAETQYF. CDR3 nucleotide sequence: TGCAGTGCTCGTCGGGCGGAGACCCAGTACTTC.

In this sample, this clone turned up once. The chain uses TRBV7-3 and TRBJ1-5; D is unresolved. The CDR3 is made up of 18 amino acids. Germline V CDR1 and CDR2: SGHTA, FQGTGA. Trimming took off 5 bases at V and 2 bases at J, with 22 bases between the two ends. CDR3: CASSGRTGRDFGNQPQHF. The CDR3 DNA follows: TGTGCCAGCAGCGGACGGACGGGTCGGGATTTTGGCAATCAGCCCCAGCATTTT.

The CDR3 spells CASSLATGVSETQYF. In DNA, the CDR3 is TGCGCCAGCAGCTTGGCTACAGGGGTTTCTGAGACCCAGTACTTC. The chain joins TRBV5-1 to TRBJ2-5; 7 bases map to TRBD1. The CDR3 contains 15 residues. V lost 0 bases, J lost 5 bases, and 7 bases stayed unmatched. CDR1 and CDR2 (germline): SGHRS, YFSETQ.

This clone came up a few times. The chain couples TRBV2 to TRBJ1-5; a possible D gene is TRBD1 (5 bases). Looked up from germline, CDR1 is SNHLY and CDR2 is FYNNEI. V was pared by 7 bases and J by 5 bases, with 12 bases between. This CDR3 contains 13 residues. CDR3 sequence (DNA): TGTGCCAGCAAAGAGGACATGGATCAGCCCCAGCATTTT. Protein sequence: CASKEDMDQPQHF. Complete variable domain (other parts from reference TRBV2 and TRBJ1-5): EPEVTQTPSHQVTQMGQEVILRCVPISNHLYFYWYRQILGQKVEFLVSFYNNEISEKSEIFDDQFSVERPDGSNFTLKIRSTKLEDSAMYFCASKEDMDQPQHFGDGTRLSIL.

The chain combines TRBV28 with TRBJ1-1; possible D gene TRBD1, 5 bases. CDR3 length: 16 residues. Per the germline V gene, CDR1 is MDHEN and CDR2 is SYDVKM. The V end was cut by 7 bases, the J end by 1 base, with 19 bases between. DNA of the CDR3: TGTGCCAGCAATTCGGGTGGGGGAGTGGGGAACACTGAAGCTTTCTTT. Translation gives CASNSGGGVGNTEAFF.

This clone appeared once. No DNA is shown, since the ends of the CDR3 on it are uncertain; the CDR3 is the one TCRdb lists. The CDR3 sequence: CASSFGLGNTVYF. The chain combines TRBV5-1 with TRBJ1-3. CDR1 and CDR2 from the germline V gene are SGHRS and YFSETQ. The CDR3 spans 13 residues, counting both ends.

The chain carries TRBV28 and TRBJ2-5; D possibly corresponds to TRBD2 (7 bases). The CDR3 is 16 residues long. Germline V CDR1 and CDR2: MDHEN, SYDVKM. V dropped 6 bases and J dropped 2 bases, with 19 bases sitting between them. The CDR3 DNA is TGTGCCAGCAGCACCTGGGGGGGCGTCCAGCAAGAGACCCAGTACTTC. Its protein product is CASSTWGGVQQETQYF. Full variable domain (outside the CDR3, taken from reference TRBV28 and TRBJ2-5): DVKVTQSSRYLVKRTGEKVFLECVQDMDHENMFWYRQDPGLGLRLIYFSYDVKMKEKGDIPEGYSVSREKKERFSLILESASTNQTSMYLCASSTWGGVQQETQYFGPGTRLLVL.

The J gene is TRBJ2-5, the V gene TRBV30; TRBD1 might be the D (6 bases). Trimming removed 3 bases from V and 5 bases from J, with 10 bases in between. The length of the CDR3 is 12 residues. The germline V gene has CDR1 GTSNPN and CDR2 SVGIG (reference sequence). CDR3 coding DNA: TGTGCCTGGAGGCAGGGGTGGGAGACCCAGTACTTC. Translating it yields CAWRQGWETQYF.